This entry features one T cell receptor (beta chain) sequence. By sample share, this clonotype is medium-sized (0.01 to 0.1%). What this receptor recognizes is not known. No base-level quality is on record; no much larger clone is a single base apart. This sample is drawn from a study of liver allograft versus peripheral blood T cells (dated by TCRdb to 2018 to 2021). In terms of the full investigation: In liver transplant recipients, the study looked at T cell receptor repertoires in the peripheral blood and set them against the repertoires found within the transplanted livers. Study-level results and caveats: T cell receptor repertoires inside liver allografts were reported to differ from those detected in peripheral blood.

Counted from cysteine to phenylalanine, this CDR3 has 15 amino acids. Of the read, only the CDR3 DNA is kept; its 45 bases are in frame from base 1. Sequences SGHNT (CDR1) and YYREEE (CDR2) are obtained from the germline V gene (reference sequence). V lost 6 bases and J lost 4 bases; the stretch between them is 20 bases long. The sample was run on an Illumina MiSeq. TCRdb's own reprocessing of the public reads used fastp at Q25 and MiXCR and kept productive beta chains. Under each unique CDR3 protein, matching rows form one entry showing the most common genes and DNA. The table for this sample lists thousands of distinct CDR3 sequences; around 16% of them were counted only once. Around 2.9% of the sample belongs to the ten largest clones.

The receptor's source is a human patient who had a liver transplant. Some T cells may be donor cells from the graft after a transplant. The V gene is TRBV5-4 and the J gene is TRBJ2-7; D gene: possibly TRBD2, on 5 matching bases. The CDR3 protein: CASTTGPGTKYEQYF. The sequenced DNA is TGTGCCAGCACCACCGGCCCGGGAACGAAGTACGAGCAGTACTTC.